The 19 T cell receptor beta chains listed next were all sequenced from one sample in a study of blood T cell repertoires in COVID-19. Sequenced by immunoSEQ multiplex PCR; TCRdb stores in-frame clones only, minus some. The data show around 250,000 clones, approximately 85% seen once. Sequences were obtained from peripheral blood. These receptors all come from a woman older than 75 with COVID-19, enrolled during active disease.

The CDR3 region is CAWNPLAGGTLSYNEQFF. The CDR3 DNA reads as TGTGCCTGGAACCCGCTAGCGGGGGGGACCCTATCCTACAATGAGCAGTTCTTC. The gene calls are TRBV30 and TRBJ2-1; TRBD2 aligns across 12 bases. This CDR3 has 18 residues. Germline V gene sequence: CDR1 GTSNPN, CDR2 SVGIG (reference sequence). Unmatched junction bases numbered 11, after V lost 4 bases and J lost 1 base.

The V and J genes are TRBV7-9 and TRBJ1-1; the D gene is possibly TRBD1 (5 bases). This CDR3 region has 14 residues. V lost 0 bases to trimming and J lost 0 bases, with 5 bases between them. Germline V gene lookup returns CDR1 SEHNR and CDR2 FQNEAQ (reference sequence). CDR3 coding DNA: TGTGCCAGCAGCTTAGCACAGGTGAACACTGAAGCTTTCTTT. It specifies CASSLAQVNTEAFF.

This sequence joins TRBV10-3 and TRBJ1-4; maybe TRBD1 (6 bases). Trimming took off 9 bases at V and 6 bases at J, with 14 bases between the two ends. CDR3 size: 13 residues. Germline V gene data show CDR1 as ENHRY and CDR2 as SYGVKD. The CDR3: CAMQQGRDEKLFF. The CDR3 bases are TGTGCCATGCAACAGGGAAGGGATGAAAAACTGTTTTTT.

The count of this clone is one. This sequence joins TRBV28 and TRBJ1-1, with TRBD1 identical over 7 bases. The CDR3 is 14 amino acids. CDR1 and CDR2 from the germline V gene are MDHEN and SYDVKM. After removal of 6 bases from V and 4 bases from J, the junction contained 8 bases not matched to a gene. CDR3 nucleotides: TGTGCCAGCAGCTACAGGGGCGGTTTCACTGAAGCTTTCTTT. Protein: CASSYRGGFTEAFF.

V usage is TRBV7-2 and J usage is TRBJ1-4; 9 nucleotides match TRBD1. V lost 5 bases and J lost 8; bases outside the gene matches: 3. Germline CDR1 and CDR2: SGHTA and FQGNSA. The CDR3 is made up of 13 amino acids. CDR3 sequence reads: CASSMTGGEKLFF. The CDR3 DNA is TGTGCCAGCAGCATGACAGGGGGGGAAAAACTGTTTTTT.

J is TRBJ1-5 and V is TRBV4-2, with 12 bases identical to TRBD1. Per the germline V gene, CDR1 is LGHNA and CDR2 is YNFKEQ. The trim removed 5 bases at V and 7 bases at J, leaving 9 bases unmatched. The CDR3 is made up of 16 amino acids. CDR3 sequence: CASSYTGTGGIQPQHF. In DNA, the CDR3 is TGTGCCAGCAGCTATACCGGGACAGGGGGCATCCAGCCCCAGCATTTT.

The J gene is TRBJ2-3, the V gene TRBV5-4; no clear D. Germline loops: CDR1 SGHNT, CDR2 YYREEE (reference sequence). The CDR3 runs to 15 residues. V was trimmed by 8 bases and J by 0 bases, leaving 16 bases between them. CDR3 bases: TGTGCCAGTTTCGGCGGTTTGGCAAGCACAGATACGCAGTATTTT. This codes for CASFGGLASTDTQYF.

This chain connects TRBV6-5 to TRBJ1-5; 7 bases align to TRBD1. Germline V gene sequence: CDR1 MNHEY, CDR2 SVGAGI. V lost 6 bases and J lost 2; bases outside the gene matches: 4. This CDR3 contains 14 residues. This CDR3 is CASRPTGGNQPQHF. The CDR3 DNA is TGTGCCAGCAGACCTACAGGGGGCAATCAGCCCCAGCATTTT.

In DNA form, the CDR3 reads TGTGCCAGCAGCAGGGTAGCGTCCTACAATGAGCAGTTCTTC. Protein product: CASSRVASYNEQFF. V is TRBV5-5 and J is TRBJ2-1, with a tentative D call TRBD2 (5 bases). The CDR3 length is 14 residues. Per germline, CDR1 SGHKS and CDR2 YYEKEE (reference sequence). Deletions cut 4 bases from V and 1 base from J, with 9 bases between.

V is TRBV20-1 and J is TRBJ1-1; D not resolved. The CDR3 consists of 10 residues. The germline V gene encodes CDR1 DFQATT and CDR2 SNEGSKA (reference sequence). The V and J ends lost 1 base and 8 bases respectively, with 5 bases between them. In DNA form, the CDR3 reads TGCAGTGCTAGAGGGAGAGAAGCTTTCTTT. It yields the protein CSARGREAFF.

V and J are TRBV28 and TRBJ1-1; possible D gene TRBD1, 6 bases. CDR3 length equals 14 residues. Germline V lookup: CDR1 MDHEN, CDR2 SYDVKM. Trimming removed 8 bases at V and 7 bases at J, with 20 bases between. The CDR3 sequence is CASVRGGGSGEAFF. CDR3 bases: TGTGCCAGCGTGCGGGGAGGGGGGTCCGGTGAAGCTTTCTTT.

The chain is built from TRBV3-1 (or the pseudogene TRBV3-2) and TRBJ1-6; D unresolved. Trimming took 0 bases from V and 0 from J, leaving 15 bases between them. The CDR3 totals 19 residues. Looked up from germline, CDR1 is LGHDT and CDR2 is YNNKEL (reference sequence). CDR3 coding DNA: TGTGCCAGCAGCCAAGAACAGTCAGGTTGTGGCTCCTATAATTCACCCCTCCACTTT. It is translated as CASSQEQSGCGSYNSPLHF.

CDR3 nucleotides: TGTGCCAGCAGCTTACTTCTGCGGGATGAGCAGTTCTTC. This gives the protein CASSLLLRDEQFF. The chain links TRBV7-3 to TRBJ2-1; D may be TRBD2 (5 bases). The V end lost 2 bases, the J end lost 8 bases, and 10 bases lay between the germline ends. Looked up from germline, CDR1 is SGHTA and CDR2 is FQGTGA. The CDR3 length is 13 residues. Full variable domain (outside the CDR3, taken from reference TRBV7-3 and TRBJ2-1): GAGVSQTPSNKVTEKGKYVELRCDPISGHTALYWYRQSLGQGPEFLIYFQGTGAADDSGLPNDRFFAVRPEGSVSTLKIQRTERGDSAVYLCASSLLLRDEQFFGPGTRLTVL.

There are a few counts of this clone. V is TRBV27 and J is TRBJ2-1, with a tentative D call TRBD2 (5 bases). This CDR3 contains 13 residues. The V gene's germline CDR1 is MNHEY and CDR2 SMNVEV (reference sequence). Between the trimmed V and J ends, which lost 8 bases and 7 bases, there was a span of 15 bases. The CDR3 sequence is CASESTTTNEQFF. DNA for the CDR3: TGTGCCAGCGAATCGACTACGACGAATGAGCAGTTCTTC.

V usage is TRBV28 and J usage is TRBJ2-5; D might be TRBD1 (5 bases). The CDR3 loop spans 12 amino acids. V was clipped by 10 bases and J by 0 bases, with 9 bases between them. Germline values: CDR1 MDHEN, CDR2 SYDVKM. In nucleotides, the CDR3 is TGTGCCAACACGGACAACCAAGAGACCCAGTACTTC. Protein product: CANTDNQETQYF.

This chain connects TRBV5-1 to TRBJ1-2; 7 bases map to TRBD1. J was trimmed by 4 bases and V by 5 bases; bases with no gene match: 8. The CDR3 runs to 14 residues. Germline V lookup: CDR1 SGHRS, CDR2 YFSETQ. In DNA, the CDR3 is TGCGCCAGCAGACAGACAGGGACGGTCTATGGCTACACCTTC. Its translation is CASRQTGTVYGYTF.

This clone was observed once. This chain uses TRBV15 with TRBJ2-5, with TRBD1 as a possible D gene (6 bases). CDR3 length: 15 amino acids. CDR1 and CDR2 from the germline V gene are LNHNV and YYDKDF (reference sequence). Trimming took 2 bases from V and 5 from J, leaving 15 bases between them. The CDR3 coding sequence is TGTGCCACCAGCAGACAGGGGCAGACTGGGGAGACCCAGTACTTC. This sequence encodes CATSRQGQTGETQYF.

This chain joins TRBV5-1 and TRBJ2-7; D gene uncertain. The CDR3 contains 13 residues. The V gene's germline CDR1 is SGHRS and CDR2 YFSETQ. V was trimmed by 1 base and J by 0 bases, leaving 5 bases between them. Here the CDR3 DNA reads TGCGCCAGCAGCTTGACGAGCTCCTACGAGCAGTACTTC. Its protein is CASSLTSSYEQYF.

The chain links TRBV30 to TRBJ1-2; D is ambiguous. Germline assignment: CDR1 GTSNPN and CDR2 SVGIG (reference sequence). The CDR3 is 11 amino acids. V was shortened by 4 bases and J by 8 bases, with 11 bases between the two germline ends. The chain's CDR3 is CAWNMERGYTF. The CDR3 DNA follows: TGTGCCTGGAATATGGAGCGGGGCTACACCTTC.